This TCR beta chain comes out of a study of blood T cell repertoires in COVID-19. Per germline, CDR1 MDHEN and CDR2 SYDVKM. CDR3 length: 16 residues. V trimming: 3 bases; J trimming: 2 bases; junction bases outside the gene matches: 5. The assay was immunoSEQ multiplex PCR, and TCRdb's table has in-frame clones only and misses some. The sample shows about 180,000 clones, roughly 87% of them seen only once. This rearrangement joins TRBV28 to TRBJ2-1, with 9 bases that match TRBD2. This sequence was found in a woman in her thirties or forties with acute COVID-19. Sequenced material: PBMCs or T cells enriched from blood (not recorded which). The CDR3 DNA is TGTGCCAGCAGTTTTTTGGGCGGGGGGGCCTACAATGAGCAGTTCTTC. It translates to CASSFLGGGAYNEQFF. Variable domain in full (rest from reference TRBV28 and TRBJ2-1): DVKVTQSSRYLVKRTGEKVFLECVQDMDHENMFWYRQDPGLGLRLIYFSYDVKMKEKGDIPEGYSVSREKKERFSLILESASTNQTSMYLCASSFLGGGAYNEQFFGPGTRLTVL.